The TCR beta chain described here comes from a study of identical twins. Overall study results and limits: In cord blood, abundant beta clonotypes had fewer insertions; memory showed no trend.

The germline gives CDR1 SNHLY, CDR2 FYNNEI. The CDR3 consists of 15 residues. The V segment lost 3 bases and the J segment 5 bases; nucleotides outside the gene matches: 7. Via MiXCR, TCRdb re-called the 5' RACE reads, giving one row per CDR3 protein. Among some 500,000 distinct CDR3 sequences, roughly an eighth were seen once, and the ten largest hold more than 0.8%. This clonotype was seen a handful of times. What it recognizes is unknown. This sample was shared with a second study, whose subject was yellow fever vaccine responses in identical twins.

Sequencing was done on a sample of CD4+ T cells sorted from blood. The chain carries TRBV2 and TRBJ2-5, with 9 bases matching TRBD1. This sequence originates from a woman between 18 and 29 years old in good health. CDR3 loop: CASSDGDRVVETQYF. The CDR3 DNA is TGTGCCAGCAGTGACGGGGACAGGGTTGTGGAGACCCAGTACTTC.